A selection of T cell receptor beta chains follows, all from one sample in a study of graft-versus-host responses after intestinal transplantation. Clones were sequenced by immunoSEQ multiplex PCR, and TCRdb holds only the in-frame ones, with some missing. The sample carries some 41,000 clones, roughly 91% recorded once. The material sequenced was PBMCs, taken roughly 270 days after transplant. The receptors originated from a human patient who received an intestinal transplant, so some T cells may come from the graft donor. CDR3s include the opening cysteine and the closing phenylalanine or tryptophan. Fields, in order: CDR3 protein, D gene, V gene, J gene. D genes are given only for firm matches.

CASSDRQGAANQPQHF	TRBD1	TRBV10-2	TRBJ1-5
CASSLGKLTGQEQYF	TRBD1	TRBV13	TRBJ2-7
CASRGRGWGTEAFF	NA	TRBV10-1	TRBJ1-1
CASSRTSGVYNEQFF	TRBD2	TRBV5-1	TRBJ2-1
CASTLRGEAQPQHF	NA	TRBV6-1	TRBJ1-5
CASSPRQGAAGTQYF	TRBD1	TRBV10-1	TRBJ2-5
CASSEGHHGNQPQHF	NA	TRBV2	TRBJ1-5
CASTQGTTEAFF	NA	TRBV4-1	TRBJ1-1
CASSSGTGSLDIQSAEAFF	TRBD1	TRBV5-1	TRBJ1-1
CASNNARGLEKLFF	TRBD1	TRBV6-1	TRBJ1-4
CASRLAGAQGAKNIQYF	NA	TRBV7-9	TRBJ2-4
CASSRGLADFYEQYF	TRBD2	TRBV7-9	TRBJ2-7
CASSPKPGPLTHGNTIYF	NA	TRBV27	TRBJ1-3
CASRSDINTEAFF	NA	TRBV11-3	TRBJ1-1
CSAQGQEDQPQHF	TRBD1	TRBV29-1	TRBJ1-5
CASSDQSSYNEQFF	NA	TRBV19	TRBJ2-1
CAWSDREDRYGYTF	NA	TRBV30	TRBJ1-2
CASSQESQGYTIYF	NA	TRBV4-1	TRBJ1-3
CATTESNTGELFF	NA	TRBV15	TRBJ2-2
CASSFPATAYEQYF	NA	TRBV28	TRBJ2-7
CASSTQQGRGLYGYTF	NA	TRBV19	TRBJ1-2
CASSKSGTPTNYGYTF	NA	TRBV2	TRBJ1-2
CASSLVAGTTEAFF	NA	TRBV5-4	TRBJ1-1
CASSIDDGELFF	NA	TRBV19	TRBJ2-2
CASSTDQGNTIYF	NA	TRBV5-6	TRBJ1-3
CASSETPSGEQYF	NA	TRBV6-5	TRBJ2-7
CASSTRTGERETQYF	TRBD1	TRBV5-4	TRBJ2-5
CASSSWTGEYEQYF	TRBD1	TRBV18	TRBJ2-7
CASAPGTDHFGQYF	TRBD1	TRBV19	TRBJ2-7
CASSRNRDSNQPQHF	NA	TRBV4-1	TRBJ1-5
CASSSDRGGSHEQYF	NA	TRBV5-4	TRBJ2-7
CASSPAGNTGELFF	NA	TRBV4-3	TRBJ2-2
CASSTRQLESYGYTF	NA	TRBV19	TRBJ1-2
CASGLQTSGDDEQFF	TRBD2	TRBV12-5	TRBJ2-1
CASSQDQGTEQFF	NA	TRBV4-2	TRBJ2-1
CASSVAYGHQETQYF	NA	TRBV9	TRBJ2-5
CAWSITSREQYF	NA	TRBV30	TRBJ2-7
CASSSLDRKGRYF	NA	TRBV27	TRBJ2-3
CASRTSGGVTDTQYF	TRBD2	TRBV6-5	TRBJ2-3
CASSLALTGAGRETQYF	TRBD1	TRBV7-9	TRBJ2-5
CAHRGGSITGELFF	NA	TRBV7-2	TRBJ2-2
CASSPQLTDTQYF	NA	TRBV13	TRBJ2-3
CASSSQDRGRVNEQYF	NA	TRBV21-1	NA
CASSPVSERNTEAFF	NA	TRBV4-2	TRBJ1-1
CASSLVRYNEQFF	NA	TRBV7-6	TRBJ2-1
CASSLNTGELFF	NA	TRBV2	TRBJ2-2